This T cell receptor (beta chain) was observed in a study of blood T cell repertoires in COVID-19. The wider study: Sites in the United States, Italy and Spain provided acute and convalescent COVID-19 samples. The cDNA or gDNA used as material had been derived from T cells, B-cell-depleted T cells, or PBMCs.

Authors' processing steps: Quantification of nucleated cells was approximated via reference gene primer amplification. Clones were sequenced by immunoSEQ multiplex PCR, and TCRdb holds only the in-frame ones, with some missing. The D gene and trimming were derived from the DNA, and the V and J assignments and clone size from that table. The sample has 120,000 or so clones, over 70% seen once. V was clipped by 2 bases and J by 9 bases, with 17 bases between them. Germline CDR1 is GTSNPN and CDR2 is SVGIG (reference sequence). CDR3 length: 14 residues. The genes are TRBV30 and TRBJ1-5, with D perhaps matching TRBD1 (5 bases). The clonotype originates from a man older than 75 with active or convalescent COVID-19. The sequencing input was peripheral blood. The CDR3 loop reads CAWSIGMLGGPQHF. The CDR3 DNA is TGTGCCTGGAGTATCGGCATGCTGGGGGGGCCCCAGCATTTT.